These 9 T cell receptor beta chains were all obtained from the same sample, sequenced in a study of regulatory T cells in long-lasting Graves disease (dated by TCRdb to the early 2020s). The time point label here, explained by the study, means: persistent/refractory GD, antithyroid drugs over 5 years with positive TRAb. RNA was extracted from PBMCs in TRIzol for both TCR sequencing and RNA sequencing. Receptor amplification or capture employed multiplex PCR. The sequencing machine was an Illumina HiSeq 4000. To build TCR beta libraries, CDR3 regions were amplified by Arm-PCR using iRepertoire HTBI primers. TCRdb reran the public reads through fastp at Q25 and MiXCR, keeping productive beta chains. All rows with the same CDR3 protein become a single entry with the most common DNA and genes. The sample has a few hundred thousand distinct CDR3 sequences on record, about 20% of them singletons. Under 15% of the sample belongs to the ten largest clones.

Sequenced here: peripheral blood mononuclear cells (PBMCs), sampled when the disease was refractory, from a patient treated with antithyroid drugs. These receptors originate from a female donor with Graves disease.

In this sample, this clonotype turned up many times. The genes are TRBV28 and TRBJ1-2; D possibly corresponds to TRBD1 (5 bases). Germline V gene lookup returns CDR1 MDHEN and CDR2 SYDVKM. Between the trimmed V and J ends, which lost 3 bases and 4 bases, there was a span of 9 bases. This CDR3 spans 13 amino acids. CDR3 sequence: CASSFGRAYGYTF. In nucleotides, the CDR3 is TGTGCCAGCAGTTTTGGCAGGGCCTATGGCTACACCTTC.

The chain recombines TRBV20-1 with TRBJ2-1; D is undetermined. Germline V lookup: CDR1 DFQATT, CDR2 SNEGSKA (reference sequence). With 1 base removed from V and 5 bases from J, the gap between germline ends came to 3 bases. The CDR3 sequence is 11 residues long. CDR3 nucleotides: TGCAGTGCTAGAGGCGACAATGAGCAGTTCTTC. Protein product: CSARGDNEQFF.

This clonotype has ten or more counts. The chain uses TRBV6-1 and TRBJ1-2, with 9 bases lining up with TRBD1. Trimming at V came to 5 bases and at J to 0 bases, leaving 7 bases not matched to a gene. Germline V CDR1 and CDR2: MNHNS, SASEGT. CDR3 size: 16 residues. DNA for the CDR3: TGTGCCAGCAGTCGACAGGGGGAGACTCCTAACTATGGCTACACCTTC. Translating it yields CASSRQGETPNYGYTF.

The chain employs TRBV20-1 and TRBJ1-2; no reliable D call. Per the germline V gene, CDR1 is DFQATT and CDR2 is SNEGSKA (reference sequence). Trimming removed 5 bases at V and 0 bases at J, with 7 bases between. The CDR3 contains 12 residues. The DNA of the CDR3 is TGCAGTGCTCTCGAAGCTAACTATGGCTACACCTTC. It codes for CSALEANYGYTF.

CDR3 amino acids: CAWSRAGSLANEKLFF. CDR3 bases: TGTGCCTGGAGCAGGGCAGGGAGTTTGGCTAATGAAAAACTGTTTTTT. The chain employs TRBV30 and TRBJ1-4; weak D call: TRBD1 (5 bases). The CDR3 has 16 residues. Germline CDR1 reads GTSNPN; CDR2 reads SVGIG (reference sequence). V was pared by 3 bases and J by 3 bases, with 17 bases between.

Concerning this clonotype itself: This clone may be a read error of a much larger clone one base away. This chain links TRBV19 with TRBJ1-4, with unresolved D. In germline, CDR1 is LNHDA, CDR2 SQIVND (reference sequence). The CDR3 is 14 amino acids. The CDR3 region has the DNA TGTGCCAGTAGTATATTCGCGGCTAATGAAAAACTGCTTTTT. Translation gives CASSIFAANEKLLF. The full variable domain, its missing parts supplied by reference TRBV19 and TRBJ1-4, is DGGITQSPKYLFRKEGQNVTLSCEQNLNHDAMYWYRQDPGQGLRLIYYSQIVNDFQKGDIAEGYSVSREKKESFPLTVTSAQKNPTAFYLCASSIFAANEKLLFGSGTQLSVL.

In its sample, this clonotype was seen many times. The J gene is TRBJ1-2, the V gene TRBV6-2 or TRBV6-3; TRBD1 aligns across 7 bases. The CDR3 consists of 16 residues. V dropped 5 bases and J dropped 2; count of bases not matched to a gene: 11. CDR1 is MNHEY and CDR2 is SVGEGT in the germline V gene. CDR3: CASSGSPDRTNYGYTF. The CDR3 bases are TGTGCCAGCAGTGGATCCCCGGACAGGACCAACTATGGCTACACCTTC.

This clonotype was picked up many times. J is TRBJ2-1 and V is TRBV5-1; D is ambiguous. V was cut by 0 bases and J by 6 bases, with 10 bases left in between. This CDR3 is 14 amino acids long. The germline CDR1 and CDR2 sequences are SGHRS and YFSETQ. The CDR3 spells CASSLAGMTNEQFF. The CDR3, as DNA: TGCGCCAGCAGCTTGGCCGGTATGACCAATGAGCAGTTCTTC. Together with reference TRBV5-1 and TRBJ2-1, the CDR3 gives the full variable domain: KAGVTQTPRYLIKTRGQQVTLSCSPISGHRSVSWYQQTPGQGLQFLFEYFSETQRNKGNFPGRFSGRQFSNSRSEMNVSTLELGDSALYLCASSLAGMTNEQFFGPGTRLTVL.

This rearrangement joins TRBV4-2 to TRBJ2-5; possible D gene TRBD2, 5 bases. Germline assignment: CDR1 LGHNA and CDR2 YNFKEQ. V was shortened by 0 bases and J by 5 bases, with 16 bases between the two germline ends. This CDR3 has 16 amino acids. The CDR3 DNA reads TGTGCCAGCAGCCAAGATGAGGACTCTCGAGGCGAGACCCAGTACTTC. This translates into CASSQDEDSRGETQYF.